This T cell receptor (beta chain) was obtained from a study of CD8+ T cells in alopecia areata. Study-level background: For the treated group, dosing was oral tofacitinib at 5 to 10 mg twice daily.

Isolated RNA was reverse transcribed into cDNA used as the sequencing template. Some clones are missing from TCRdb's copy, which holds only in-frame ones; the method was immunoSEQ multiplex PCR. The table lists 95,000 to 100,000 clones, about 61% of them singletons. Treatment described: oral pan-JAK inhibitor, 5-10 mg twice daily. This CDR3 contains 15 residues. Germline V gives CDR1 MNHEY, CDR2 SMNVEV (reference sequence). The V and J ends lost 6 bases and 7 bases, in that order; junction bases with no gene match: 15. The receptor was isolated from a human donor with alopecia areata. The chain links TRBV27 to TRBJ2-7; TRBD1 aligns across 7 bases. The sample was CD8+ T cells sorted from blood, taken at approximately week 56, from a patient treated with tofacitinib. CDR3 nucleotide sequence: TGTGCCAGCAGCAGTAGACAGGGCGGGTCAGGTGAGCAGTACTTC. It is translated as CASSSRQGGSGEQYF.